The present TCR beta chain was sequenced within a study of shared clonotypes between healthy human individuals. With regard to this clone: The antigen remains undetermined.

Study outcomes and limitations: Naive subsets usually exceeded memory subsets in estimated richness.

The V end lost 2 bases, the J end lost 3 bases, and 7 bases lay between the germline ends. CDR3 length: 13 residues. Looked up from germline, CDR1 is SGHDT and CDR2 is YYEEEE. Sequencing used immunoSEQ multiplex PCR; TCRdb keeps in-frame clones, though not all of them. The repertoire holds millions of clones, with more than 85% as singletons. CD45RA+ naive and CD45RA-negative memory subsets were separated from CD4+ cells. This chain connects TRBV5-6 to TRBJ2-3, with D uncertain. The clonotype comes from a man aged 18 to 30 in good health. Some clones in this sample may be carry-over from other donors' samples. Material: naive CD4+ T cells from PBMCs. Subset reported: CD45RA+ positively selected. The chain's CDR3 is CASSFWATDTQYF. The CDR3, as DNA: TGTGCCAGCAGCTTTTGGGCGACAGATACGCAGTATTTT.